This TCR beta chain was obtained from a study of T-cell memory formation after mild COVID-19. Via MiXCR, TCRdb re-called the 5' RACE reads, giving one row per CDR3 protein. The data show fewer than 200,000 distinct CDR3 sequences, with about 18% seen just once and 3.9% held by the top ten. CDR3 size: 15 residues. Losses at the gene ends were 1 base for V and 2 bases for J; bases not matched to a gene: 1. The chain links TRBV12-3 or TRBV12-4 to TRBJ2-3; TRBD1 matches 9 bases. The receptor was isolated from a man aged 18 to 29 who had mild COVID-19 (a few samples of this study predate the infection). Cell type and time point are not known. Material: PBMCs or a T cell subset sorted from them (not recorded which). CDR3 amino acids: CASSLDRGHTDTQYF. DNA of the CDR3: TGTGCCAGCAGTTTAGACAGGGGGCACACAGATACGCAGTATTTT.